The next 30 T cell receptor beta chains were all read from a single sample in a study of T-cell memory formation after mild COVID-19 (dated by TCRdb to 2020 to 2022). Libraries came from 5' RACE. The data were produced on an Illumina NovaSeq 6000. TCRdb redid the processing of the public reads, applying fastp at Q25 and MiXCR, and retained in-frame beta chains. When rows share a CDR3 protein, they turn into one entry using the most common DNA and genes. Within this sample are 57,000 or so distinct CDR3 sequences, with about 9.4% of them counted one time only. The ten biggest clones cover about 1.1% of the sample. Sequencing was performed on PBMCs or a T cell subset sorted from them (not recorded which). These receptors originate from a man between 18 and 35 years old who had mild COVID-19 (a few samples of this study predate the infection). The sample titles of this study are shuffled in the database, so cell type and time point are left out; the donor was told from shared clones.

The table lists this clonotype with a few counts. V is TRBV20-1 and J is TRBJ2-7, with D hard to call. Per germline, CDR1 DFQATT and CDR2 SNEGSKA (reference sequence). V lost 1 base to trimming and J lost 0 bases, with 10 bases between them. This CDR3 comprises 14 residues. The CDR3 here is CSARGLGSSYEQYF. The CDR3 bases are TGCAGTGCTAGAGGGCTGGGGTCCTCCTACGAGCAGTACTTC.

This chain connects TRBV4-1 to TRBJ2-1, with 7 bases lining up with TRBD1. The CDR3 is 19 amino acids. Germline V gene data show CDR1 as MGHRA and CDR2 as YSYEKL. With 5 bases clipped from V and 4 bases from J, the junction kept 20 bases outside the gene matches. CDR3 DNA sequence: TGCGCCAGCAGCGGGCACAGGGTTAGAGGGCCAGGGGGATACAATGAGCAGTTCTTC. Translated: CASSGHRVRGPGGYNEQFF.

This rearrangement joins TRBV19 to TRBJ2-5, with D hard to call. This CDR3 contains 14 residues. Looked up from germline, CDR1 is LNHDA and CDR2 is SQIVND (reference sequence). Trimming pared 5 bases from V and 7 bases from J, leaving 17 bases between. The CDR3 DNA reads as TGTGCCAGTAGTCCGGCTTCCCTACGCGGGACCCAGTACTTC. Its protein product is CASSPASLRGTQYF. The full variable domain, completed using reference TRBV19 and TRBJ2-5, is DGGITQSPKYLFRKEGQNVTLSCEQNLNHDAMYWYRQDPGQGLRLIYYSQIVNDFQKGDIAEGYSVSREKKESFPLTVTSAQKNPTAFYLCASSPASLRGTQYFGPGTRLLVL.

This clonotype has more than one count but fewer than ten. This chain connects TRBV5-5 to TRBJ1-1; TRBD1 matches at 7 bases. Trimming at V came to 0 bases and at J to 0 bases, leaving 5 bases not matched to a gene. CDR3 length equals 16 residues. CDR1 and CDR2 from the germline V gene are SGHKS and YYEKEE (reference sequence). This chain's CDR3 is CASSLVGGGLNTEAFF. For the CDR3, the DNA is TGTGCCAGCAGCTTGGTCGGAGGGGGCCTGAACACTGAAGCTTTCTTT.

V usage is TRBV12-3 or TRBV12-4 and J usage is TRBJ1-6, with D perhaps TRBD1 (5 bases). V was trimmed by 5 bases and J by 6 bases, leaving 11 bases between them. The CDR3 is 14 residues long. Here the CDR3 DNA reads TGTGCCAGCAGTCGGGACTTCACTAATTCACCCCTCCACTTT. Amino acids: CASSRDFTNSPLHF.

The chain carries TRBV9 and TRBJ1-2; D might be TRBD1 (6 bases). The V and J ends lost 5 bases and 0 bases respectively, with 11 bases between them. Germline assignment: CDR1 SGDLS and CDR2 YYNGEE. This CDR3 is 14 amino acids long. The chain's CDR3 is CASSRTAANYGYTF. The CDR3 DNA sequence: TGTGCCAGCAGTCGGACAGCAGCTAACTATGGCTACACCTTC.

The chain combines TRBV6-5 with TRBJ2-1, with TRBD1 identical over 12 bases. The germline V gene has CDR1 MNHEY and CDR2 SVGAGI. Trimming at V came to 6 bases and at J to 8 bases, leaving 11 bases not matched to a gene. This CDR3 spans 16 amino acids. The CDR3: CASRLGTGGRIYEQFF. Here the CDR3 DNA reads TGTGCCAGCAGGCTAGGGACAGGGGGCCGTATCTATGAGCAGTTCTTC.

This clonotype was detected ten times or more. The V call is TRBV19, the J call TRBJ2-1; 10 positions match TRBD2. Germline V gene sequence: CDR1 LNHDA, CDR2 SQIVND (reference sequence). The CDR3 is 15 amino acids. Trimming took 5 bases from V and 3 from J; bases not matched to a gene: 4. CDR3 sequence (DNA): TGTGCCAGTAGTTTGAGCGGGGGGGACTACAATGAGCAGTTCTTC. It codes for CASSLSGGDYNEQFF.

This clonotype was seen many times. This rearrangement joins TRBV9 to TRBJ1-5; D possibly corresponds to TRBD1 (5 bases). The V end was cut by 7 bases, the J end by 3 bases, with 11 bases between. From germline, CDR1 is SGDLS and CDR2 YYNGEE. The CDR3 loop spans 13 amino acids. The CDR3 loop reads CASGKGLNQPQHF. In nucleotides, the CDR3 is TGTGCCAGCGGGAAGGGGCTCAATCAGCCCCAGCATTTT.

This clonotype was seen at least ten times. This chain connects TRBV11-2 to TRBJ2-5; TRBD2 aligns across 15 bases. This CDR3 is built from 18 residues. Germline lookup yields CDR1 SGHAT and CDR2 FQNNGV. Trimming at V came to 5 bases and at J to 5 bases, leaving 12 bases not matched to a gene. The CDR3 nucleotides read TGTGCCAGCAGCCCCAAGAGGACTAGCGGGGGGGCCCCGGAGACCCAGTACTTC. Translating gives CASSPKRTSGGAPETQYF.

The V and J genes are TRBV4-3 and TRBJ2-7, with TRBD1 matching over 11 bases. V was clipped by 0 bases and J by 0 bases; unmatched bases: 7. Germline-derived CDR1 and CDR2 are LGHNA and YSLEER. The CDR3 consists of 18 residues. DNA of the CDR3: TGCGCCAGCAGCCAAGATGTTCGGACAGGGGGCGGCTCCTACGAGCAGTACTTC. Translation: CASSQDVRTGGGSYEQYF.

This chain joins TRBV5-1 and TRBJ2-2; TRBD1 matches 7 bases. V gave up 0 bases and J gave up 1 base; unmatched junction bases: 6. This CDR3 has 17 amino acids. CDR1 is SGHRS, CDR2 YFSETQ, per germline. CDR3 in DNA: TGCGCCAGCAGCTTGGGCAGGGACAGCCAGAACACCGGGGAGCTGTTTTTT. Translation gives CASSLGRDSQNTGELFF.

This clonotype was counted many times. The chain uses TRBV6-5 and TRBJ2-5; the D gene is possibly TRBD2 (5 bases). This CDR3 has 13 amino acids. The germline gives CDR1 MNHEY, CDR2 SVGAGI. V lost 5 bases to trimming and J lost 1 base, with 8 bases between them. The CDR3 spells CASSETIQETQYF. The CDR3 DNA reads as TGTGCCAGCAGTGAGACTATCCAAGAGACCCAGTACTTC.

The chain carries TRBV29-1 and TRBJ1-3; D is ambiguous. The CDR3 has 13 residues. The V and J ends lost 5 bases and 0 bases respectively, with 8 bases between them. From germline, CDR1 is SQVTM and CDR2 ANQGSEA. CDR3 amino acids: CSVITTSGNTIYF. The CDR3 DNA sequence: TGCAGCGTTATCACGACCTCTGGAAACACCATATATTTT.

This clonotype was picked up a small number of times. This CDR3 reads CATSDRGLAGVYNEQFF. The CDR3 DNA reads TGTGCCACCAGTGACCGAGGACTAGCGGGCGTCTACAATGAGCAGTTCTTC. This chain links TRBV24-1 with TRBJ2-1; 11 bases are shared with TRBD2. V lost 4 bases and J lost 3; bases outside the gene matches: 7. The length of the CDR3 is 17 residues. CDR1 is KGHDR, CDR2 SFDVKD, per germline.

The sample holds many counts of this clonotype. The rearrangement joins TRBV5-1 to TRBJ2-5, with unresolved D. CDR1 SGHRS and CDR2 YFSETQ come from the germline V gene. The germline V and J ends were trimmed by 7 bases and 0 bases, with 10 bases remaining between them. The CDR3 has 13 amino acids. The CDR3 protein is CASRYTYQETQYF. The CDR3 nucleotides read TGCGCCAGCCGTTATACGTACCAAGAGACCCAGTACTTC.

The chain employs TRBV11-2 and TRBJ2-7; D is possibly TRBD1 (6 bases). This CDR3 spans 12 amino acids. The V end lost 2 bases, the J end lost 7 bases, and 9 bases lay between the germline ends. From germline, CDR1 is SGHAT and CDR2 FQNNGV. CDR3 in DNA: TGTGCCAGCAGCTTAACGCAGGGGGAGCAGTACGTC. Its protein is CASSLTQGEQYV.

This clonotype was picked up a small number of times. The rearrangement uses TRBV7-2 and TRBJ2-5, with 12 bases fitting TRBD2. Germline loops: CDR1 SGHTA, CDR2 FQGNSA. Losses at the gene ends were 5 bases for V and 0 bases for J; bases not matched to a gene: 10. The CDR3 is 18 residues long. For the CDR3, the DNA is TGTGCCAGCAGCCCCCAAGGACTAGCGGGGACTTACCAAGAGACCCAGTACTTC. Protein: CASSPQGLAGTYQETQYF.

The rearrangement joins TRBV10-2 to TRBJ2-5, with D perhaps matching TRBD1 (5 bases). This CDR3 is 12 amino acids long. Trimming removed 8 bases at V and 2 bases at J, with 9 bases between. Germline V lookup: CDR1 WSHSY, CDR2 SAAADI. The DNA of the CDR3 is TGCGCCAGCGGATACAGGCAAGAGACCCAGTACTTC. Residues: CASGYRQETQYF.

The chain uses TRBV5-1 and TRBJ1-1, with D uncertain. With 0 bases removed from V and 11 bases from J, the gap between germline ends came to 11 bases. In germline, CDR1 is SGHRS, CDR2 YFSETQ. CDR3 size: 12 residues. The CDR3 nucleotides read TGCGCCAGCAGCTTGGGAATTGGGGTGGCTTTCTTT. Protein sequence: CASSLGIGVAFF.

Turning to this clonotype: A read error is possible here, since a much larger clone lies one base away. The chain employs TRBV6-5 and TRBJ2-3, with TRBD2 matching 9 bases. The germline gives CDR1 MNHEY, CDR2 SVGAGI. The V segment lost 8 bases and the J segment 6 bases; nucleotides outside the gene matches: 9. The CDR3 spans 14 residues. CDR3 loop: CASVKRGATDTQYF. CDR3 nucleotide sequence: TGTGCCAGCGTGAAGCGGGGGGCCACGGATACGCAGTATTTT.

A remark on this clonotype: A much larger clone is a single base away; this may be a read error. The rearrangement uses TRBV5-1 and TRBJ1-1; no definite D call. Trimming pared 0 bases from V and 0 bases from J, leaving 6 bases between. The CDR3 extends over 14 amino acids. The germline V gene encodes CDR1 SGHRS and CDR2 YFSETQ. As DNA, the CDR3 is TGCGCCAGCAGCTTGGAACCGATGAACACTGAAGCTTTCTTT. Its protein product is CASSLEPMNTEAFF.

The chain links TRBV20-1 to TRBJ1-2; D is unclear. Germline loops: CDR1 DFQATT, CDR2 SNEGSKA (reference sequence). V gave up 3 bases and J gave up 2 bases, with 13 bases separating them. This CDR3 has 14 amino acids. CDR3 in amino acids: CSASYHGGNYGYTF. In DNA, the CDR3 is TGCAGTGCTAGTTACCACGGAGGGAACTATGGCTACACCTTC.

The V gene is TRBV4-3, the J gene TRBJ2-5; D remains ambiguous. Trimming pared 0 bases from V and 1 base from J, leaving 3 bases between. In germline, CDR1 is LGHNA, CDR2 YSLEER. The CDR3 spans 13 residues. For the CDR3, the DNA is TGCGCCAGCAGCCAAGAGCCCCAAGAGACCCAGTACTTC. Translation: CASSQEPQETQYF.

The sample holds many counts of this clonotype. The chain has TRBV25-1 and TRBJ2-6; D is possibly TRBD2 (5 bases). The germline V and J ends were trimmed by 2 bases and 4 bases, with 12 bases remaining between them. This CDR3 comprises 16 residues. The V gene's germline CDR1 is MGHDK and CDR2 SYGVNS. As DNA, the CDR3 is TGTGCCAGCAGTGAAGCGGGCCTCTCAGGGGCCAACGTCCTGACTTTC. Protein product: CASSEAGLSGANVLTF.

The table lists this clonotype with a few counts. The gene calls are TRBV6-6 and TRBJ2-3, with 8 bases fitting TRBD2. Trimming at V came to 10 bases and at J to 1 base, leaving 4 bases not matched to a gene. Per the germline V gene, CDR1 is MNHNY and CDR2 is SVGAGI (reference sequence). The CDR3 runs 13 residues. CDR3 DNA sequence: TGTGCCACCGCGGGGGGCGGCACAGATACGCAGTATTTT. It translates to CATAGGGTDTQYF.

The genes are TRBV12-3 or TRBV12-4 and TRBJ2-3; D is possibly TRBD1 (6 bases). This CDR3 has 14 residues. With 5 bases removed from V and 3 bases from J, the gap between germline ends came to 12 bases. The CDR3 is CASSPGHWTDTQYF. In nucleotides, the CDR3 is TGTGCCAGCAGTCCGGGACACTGGACAGATACGCAGTATTTT.

CDR3 DNA sequence: TGTGCCAGCAGTTCCCAGACAGGCAGTGAAAAACTGTTTTTT. It specifies CASSSQTGSEKLFF. The chain combines TRBV12-3 or TRBV12-4 with TRBJ1-4; D might be TRBD1 (6 bases). The CDR3 is made up of 14 amino acids. The V end lost 4 bases, the J end lost 7 bases, and 13 bases lay between the germline ends.

This clonotype has at least ten counts. The gene calls are TRBV29-1 and TRBJ2-1; 8 bases map to TRBD1. V shed 6 bases and J 6 bases; nucleotides not matched to a gene: 13. Germline values: CDR1 SQVTM, CDR2 ANQGSEA. This CDR3 has 15 residues. In nucleotides, the CDR3 is TGCAGCGTCGTCATTTTCCAGGGGGCCATCAATGAGCAGTTCTTC. Translation gives CSVVIFQGAINEQFF.

This chain links TRBV4-3 with TRBJ2-2; TRBD1 might be the D (5 bases). The length of the CDR3 is 15 residues. V shed 3 bases and J shed 1 base, with 9 bases lying between them. CDR1 and CDR2 (germline): LGHNA, YSLEER. CDR3 nucleotide sequence: TGCGCCAGCAGCCATAATCAGGGGAACACCGGGGAGCTGTTTTTT. Residues: CASSHNQGNTGELFF.